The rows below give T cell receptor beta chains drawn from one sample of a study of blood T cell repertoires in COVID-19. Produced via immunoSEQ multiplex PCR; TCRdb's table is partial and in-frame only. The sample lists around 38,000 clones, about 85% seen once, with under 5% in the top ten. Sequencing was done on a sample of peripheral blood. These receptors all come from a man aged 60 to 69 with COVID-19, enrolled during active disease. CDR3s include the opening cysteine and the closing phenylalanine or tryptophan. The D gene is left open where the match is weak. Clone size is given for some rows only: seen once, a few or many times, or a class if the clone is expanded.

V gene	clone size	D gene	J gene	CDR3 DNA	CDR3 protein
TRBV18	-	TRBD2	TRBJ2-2	TGTGCCAGCCAGCGGACTAGCGGGACGGCCGGGGAGCTGTTTTTT	CASQRTSGTAGELFF
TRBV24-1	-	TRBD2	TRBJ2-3	TGTGCCACCAACGGACTAGCGGACACAGATACGCAGTATTTT	CATNGLADTDTQYF
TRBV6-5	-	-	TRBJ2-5	TGTGCCAGCAGTTCATTCCGGACAGTTCAAGAGACCCAGTACTTC	CASSSFRTVQETQYF
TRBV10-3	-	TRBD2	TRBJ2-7	TGTGCCACCATAGGGGCAAGCGGGAGCTCCTACGAGCAGTACTTC	CATIGASGSSYEQYF
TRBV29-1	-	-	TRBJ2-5	TGCAGCGTTGAAGCCCAGACAGGAAGGGAGACCCAGTACTTC	CSVEAQTGRETQYF
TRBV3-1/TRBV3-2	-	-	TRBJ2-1	TGTGCCAGCAGCCAAGAAATGGGAGACAGGATGGAGTTCTTC	CASSQEMGDRMEFF
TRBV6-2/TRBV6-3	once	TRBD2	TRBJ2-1	TGTGCCAGCAGTCCCGGGACTAGAGCCTACAATGAGCAGTTCTTC	CASSPGTRAYNEQFF
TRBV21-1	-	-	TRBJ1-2	TGTGCCAGCAGCACTCATTCCGGGAAACCCCCTGGGAGCGTCTATGGCTACACCTTC	CASSTHSGKPPGSVYGYTF
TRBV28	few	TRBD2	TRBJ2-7	TGTGCCAGCACCACCCTTGGGGCCGGGACTAGCGCCTACGAGCAGTACTTC	CASTTLGAGTSAYEQYF
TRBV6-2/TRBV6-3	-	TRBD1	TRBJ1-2	TGTGCCAGCAGTTTCCGGGACAGACCTAACTATGGCTACACCTTC	CASSFRDRPNYGYTF
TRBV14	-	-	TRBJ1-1	TGTGCCAGCAGCCCAGGATTCTACACTGAAGCTTTCTTT	CASSPGFYTEAFF
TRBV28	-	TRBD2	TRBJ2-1	TGTGCCAGCAGTAAACTACTGACTAGCGGGAAAAATGAGCAGTTCTTC	CASSKLLTSGKNEQFF
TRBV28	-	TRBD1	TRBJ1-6	TGTGCCAGCAGTCTGGGACAGGGTAATTCACCCCTCCACTTT	CASSLGQGNSPLHF
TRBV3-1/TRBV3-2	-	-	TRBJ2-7	TGTGCCAGCAGCCAAGCAGGCGAGGGCATCTCCTACGAGCAGTACTTC	CASSQAGEGISYEQYF
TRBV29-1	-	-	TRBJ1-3	TGCAGCGTTGCGGGTGATGGAAACACCATATATTTT	CSVAGDGNTIYF
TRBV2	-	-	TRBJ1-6	TGTGCCACTAGCAAGACAGGAGCCACCTCCTATAATTCACCCCTCCACTTT	CATSKTGATSYNSPLHF
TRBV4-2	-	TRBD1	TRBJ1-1	TGTGCCAGCAGCCGAAGACAGGGGGCGAGCACTGAAGCTTTCTTT	CASSRRQGASTEAFF
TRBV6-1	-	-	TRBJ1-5	TGTGCCAGCAGTGAAGGTAAAATTCGCAATCAGCCCCAGCATTTT	CASSEGKIRNQPQHF
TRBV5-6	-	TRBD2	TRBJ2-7	TGTGCCAGCAGCCCCTCCGGGACTAGCGGCTACGAGCAGTACTTC	CASSPSGTSGYEQYF
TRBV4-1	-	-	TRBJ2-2	TGCGCCAGCAGCCAAGAGAGTTCCGGGGAGCTGTTTTTT	CASSQESSGELFF
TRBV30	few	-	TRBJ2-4	TGTGCCTGGAGGGACGGGATGAACATTCAGTACTTC	CAWRDGMNIQYF
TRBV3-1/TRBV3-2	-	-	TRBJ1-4	TGTGCCAGCAGCCAGGGGGGGGTTTACCATGAAAAACTGTTTTTT	CASSQGGVYHEKLFF
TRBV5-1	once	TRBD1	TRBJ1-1	TGCGCCAGCAGCCTGGGACAGGGGATGAACACTGAAGCTTTCTTT	CASSLGQGMNTEAFF
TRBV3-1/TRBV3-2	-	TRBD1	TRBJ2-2	TGTGCCAGCAGAGGGACAGGGGTCACCGGGGAGCTGTTTTTT	CASRGTGVTGELFF
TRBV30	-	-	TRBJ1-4	TGTGCCCGCCGTGGAGGGCCTAATGAAAAACTGTTTTTT	CARRGGPNEKLFF
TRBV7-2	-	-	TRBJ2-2	TGTGCCAGCAGCTTCTATACCGGGGAGCTGTTTTTT	CASSFYTGELFF
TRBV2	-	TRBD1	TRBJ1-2	TGTGCCAGCAGGGAGACGGACAGGGGAGAGTATGGCTACACCTTC	CASRETDRGEYGYTF
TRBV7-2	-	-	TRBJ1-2	TGTGCCAGCAGCTTAGGTCAGGGGTTCCATGGCTACACCTTC	CASSLGQGFHGYTF
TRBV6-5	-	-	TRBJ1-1	TGTGCCAGCAGTCAGGGAAACACTGAAGCTTTCTTT	CASSQGNTEAFF
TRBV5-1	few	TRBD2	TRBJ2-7	TGCGCCAGCAGCCGAGCCGGGACTAGCGGGAGGGGAACCTACGAGCAGTACTTC	CASSRAGTSGRGTYEQYF
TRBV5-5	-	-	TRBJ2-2	TGTGCCAGCAGCTTGCAACTAACGATGAACACCGGGGAGCTGTTTTTT	CASSLQLTMNTGELFF
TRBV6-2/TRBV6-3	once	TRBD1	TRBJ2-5	TGTGCCAGCAGTACAGGACAGGGTACCCAAGAGACCCAGTACTTC	CASSTGQGTQETQYF
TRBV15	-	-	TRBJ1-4	TGTGCCACCAGCAGCGAAGGCCGGCAGGGGACGGGGAAACTGTTTTTT	CATSSEGRQGTGKLFF
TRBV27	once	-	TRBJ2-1	TGTGCCGCCGGAACGGTGGCGGGTTCCTACAATGAGCAGTTCTTC	CAAGTVAGSYNEQFF
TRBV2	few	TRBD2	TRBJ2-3	TGTGCCAGCAGTGTGTACGGGAGCGGGAGTGGCACAGATACGCAGTATTTT	CASSVYGSGSGTDTQYF